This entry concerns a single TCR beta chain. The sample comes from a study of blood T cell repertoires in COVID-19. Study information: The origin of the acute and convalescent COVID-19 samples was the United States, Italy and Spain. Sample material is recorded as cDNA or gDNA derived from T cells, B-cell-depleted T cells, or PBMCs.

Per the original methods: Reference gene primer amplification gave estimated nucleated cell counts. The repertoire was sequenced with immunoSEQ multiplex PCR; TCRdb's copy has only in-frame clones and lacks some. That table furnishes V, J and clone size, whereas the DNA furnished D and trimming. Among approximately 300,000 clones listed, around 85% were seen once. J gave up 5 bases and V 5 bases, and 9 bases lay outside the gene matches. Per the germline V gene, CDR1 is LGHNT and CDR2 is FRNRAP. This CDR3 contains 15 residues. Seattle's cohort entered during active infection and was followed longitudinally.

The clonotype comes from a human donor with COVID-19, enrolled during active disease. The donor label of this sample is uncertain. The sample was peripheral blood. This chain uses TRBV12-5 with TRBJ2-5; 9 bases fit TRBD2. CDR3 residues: CASGPPGAGGETQYF. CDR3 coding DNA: TGTGCTAGTGGTCCCCCAGGGGCGGGGGGGGAGACCCAGTACTTC. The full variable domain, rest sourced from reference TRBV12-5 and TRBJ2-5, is DARVTQTPRHKVTEMGQEVTMRCQPILGHNTVFWYRQTMMQGLELLAYFRNRAPLDDSGMPKDRFSAEMPDATLATLKIQPSEPRDSAVYFCASGPPGAGGETQYFGPGTRLLVL.